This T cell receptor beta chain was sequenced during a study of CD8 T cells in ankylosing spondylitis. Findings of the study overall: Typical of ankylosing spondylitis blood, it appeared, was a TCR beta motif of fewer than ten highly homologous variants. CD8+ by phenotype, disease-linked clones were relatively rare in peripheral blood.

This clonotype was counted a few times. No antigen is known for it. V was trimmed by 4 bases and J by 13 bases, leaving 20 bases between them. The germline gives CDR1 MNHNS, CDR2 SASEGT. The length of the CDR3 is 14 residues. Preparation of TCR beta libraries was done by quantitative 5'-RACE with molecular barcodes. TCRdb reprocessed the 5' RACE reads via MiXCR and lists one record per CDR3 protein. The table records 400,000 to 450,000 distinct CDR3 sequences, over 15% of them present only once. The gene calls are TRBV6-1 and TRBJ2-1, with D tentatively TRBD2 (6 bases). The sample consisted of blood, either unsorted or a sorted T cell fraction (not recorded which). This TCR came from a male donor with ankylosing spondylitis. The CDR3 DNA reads TGTGCCAGCAGTGTGGGGGGACCATTCTCCCCCCAGTTCTTC. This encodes CASSVGGPFSPQFF.